This T cell receptor (beta chain) was found in a study of T cells after yellow fever vaccination. This clonotype was counted ten times or more. TCRdb re-called the 5' RACE reads through MiXCR, storing one row per CDR3 protein. The sample consists of fewer than 450,000 distinct CDR3 sequences, 3% to 4.5% of them appearing once. The receptor was isolated from a man between 18 and 29 years old who received the YFV17D yellow fever vaccine. Source: PBMCs, taken 5 days after the yellow fever booster vaccination.

CDR3 protein: CASSLALFPQHF. The CDR3 region has the DNA TGTGCCAGCAGCTTAGCGCTGTTCCCCCAGCATTTT. The V call is TRBV7-2, the J call TRBJ1-5; unclear D gene. The germline CDR1 and CDR2 sequences are SGHTA and FQGNSA. Trimming cost V 0 bases and J 10 bases, with 7 bases left between them. The CDR3 covers 12 residues.